This paragraph covers one T cell receptor (beta chain) sequence. The data were produced by immunoSEQ multiplex PCR, yet TCRdb's version contains in-frame clones alone and is incomplete. The sample consists of millions of clones, approximately 93% of them appearing once. The CDR3 runs 15 residues. Germline loops: CDR1 LNHDA, CDR2 SQIVND (reference sequence). Trimming removed 2 bases from V and 1 base from J, with 11 bases in between. The source of the sample is a study of shared clonotypes between healthy human individuals. The sequence was collected from a man between 18 and 29 years old in good health. Some clones in this sample may be carry-over from other donors' samples. Input material: naive CD4+ T cells from PBMCs. Subset noted: CD45RA+ positively selected. This chain connects TRBV19 to TRBJ1-1, with D tentatively TRBD1 (6 bases). In nucleotides, the CDR3 is TGTGCCAGTAGTATAACCTCAGGGGCGAACACTGAAGCTTTCTTT. It yields the protein CASSITSGANTEAFF.